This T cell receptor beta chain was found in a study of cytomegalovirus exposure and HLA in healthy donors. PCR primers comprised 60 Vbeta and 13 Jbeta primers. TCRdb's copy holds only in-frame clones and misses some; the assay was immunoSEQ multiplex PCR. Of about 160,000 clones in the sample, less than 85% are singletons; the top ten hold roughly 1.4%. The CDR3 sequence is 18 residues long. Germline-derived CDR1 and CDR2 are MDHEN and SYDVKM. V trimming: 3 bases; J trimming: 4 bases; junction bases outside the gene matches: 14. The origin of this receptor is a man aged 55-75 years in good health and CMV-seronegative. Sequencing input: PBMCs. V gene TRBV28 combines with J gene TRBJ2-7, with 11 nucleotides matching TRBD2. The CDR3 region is CASSFLGLAERKRYEQYF. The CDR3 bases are TGTGCCAGCAGTTTCTTGGGACTAGCGGAGCGGAAAAGGTACGAGCAGTACTTC.